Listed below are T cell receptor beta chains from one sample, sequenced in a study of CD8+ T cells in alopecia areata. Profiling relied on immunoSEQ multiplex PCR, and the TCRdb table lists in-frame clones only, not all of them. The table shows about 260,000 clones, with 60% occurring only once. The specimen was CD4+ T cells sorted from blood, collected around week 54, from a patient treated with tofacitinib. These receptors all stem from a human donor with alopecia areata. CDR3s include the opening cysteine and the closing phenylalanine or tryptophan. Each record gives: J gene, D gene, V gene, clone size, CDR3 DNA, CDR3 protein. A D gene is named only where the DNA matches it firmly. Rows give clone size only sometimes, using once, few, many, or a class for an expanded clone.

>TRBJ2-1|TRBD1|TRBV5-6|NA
TGTGCCAGCAGCAGGCCGGGACAGGGTAGGGGCAATGAGCAGTTCTTC
CASSRPGQGRGNEQFF
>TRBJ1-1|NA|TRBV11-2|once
TGTGCCAGCAGCCCCGCCGGTAGGGACACTGAAGCTTTCTTT
CASSPAGRDTEAFF
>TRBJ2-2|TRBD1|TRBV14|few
TGTGCCAGCACCGGGACAGGGCGGAACACCGGGGAGCTGTTTTTT
CASTGTGRNTGELFF
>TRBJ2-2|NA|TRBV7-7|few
TGTGCTAGCAGCTCACGGACAGACACCGGGGAGCTGTTTTTT
CASSSRTDTGELFF
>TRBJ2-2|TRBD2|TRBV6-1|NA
TGTGCCAGCAGTGAATTTGGTAGCGGGGGATTCGCGAACACCGGGGAGCTGTTTTTT
CASSEFGSGGFANTGELFF
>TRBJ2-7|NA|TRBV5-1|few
TGCGCCAGCAGCCGCGCCCCTTCGACAGGTCCCTACGAGCAGTACTTC
CASSRAPSTGPYEQYF
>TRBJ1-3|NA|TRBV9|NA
TGTGCCAGCAGCGTACACCCGGAGTCGGCTCCTGGAAACACCATATATTTT
CASSVHPESAPGNTIYF
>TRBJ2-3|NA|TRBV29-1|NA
TGCAGCGGCCAAAACTTTCAGGGGGATACGCAGTATTTT
CSGQNFQGDTQYF
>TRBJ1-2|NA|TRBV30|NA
TGTGCCTGGAGCACCGAATTTCGGGGCCGCTACACCTTC
CAWSTEFRGRYTF
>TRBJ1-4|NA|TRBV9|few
TGTGCCAGCAGCGTAGATCTGGGGGTTGGCGAAAAACTGTTTTTT
CASSVDLGVGEKLFF
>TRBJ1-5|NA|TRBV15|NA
TGTGCCACCAGCAGAGATCGGGCCGTTGGTCCCCAGCATTTT
CATSRDRAVGPQHF
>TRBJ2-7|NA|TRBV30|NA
TGTGCCTGGAGTGGGCCTTACGAGCAGTACTTC
CAWSGPYEQYF
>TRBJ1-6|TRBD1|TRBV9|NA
TGTGCCAGCAGCGTAGGGGGACAGCAAAATTCACCCCTCCACTTT
CASSVGGQQNSPLHF
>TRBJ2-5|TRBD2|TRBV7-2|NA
TGTGCCAGCAGCTCGAAAGCGGGACAAGAGACCCAGTACTTC
CASSSKAGQETQYF
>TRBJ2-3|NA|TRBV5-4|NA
TGTGCCAGCAGCGCCCGGCAGGGGAACTATACGCAGTATTTT
CASSARQGNYTQYF
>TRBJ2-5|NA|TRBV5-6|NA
TGTGCCAGCAGCCGGCGTACCTTCCCCGGGTTGGAGACCCAGTACTTC
CASSRRTFPGLETQYF
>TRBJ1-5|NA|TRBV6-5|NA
TGTGCCAGCAGTTACGGCAGCTATCAGCCCCAGCATTTT
CASSYGSYQPQHF
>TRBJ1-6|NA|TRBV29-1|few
TGCAGCGTTGGGGTGGGAGCCCGAGGAGAATCACCCCTCCACTTT
CSVGVGARGESPLHF
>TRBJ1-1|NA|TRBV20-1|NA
TGCAGTGCCAGACCAGGCCATGAAGCTTTCTTT
CSARPGHEAFF
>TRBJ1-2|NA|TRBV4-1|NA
TGCGCCAGCAGCCATGCCGCGGGAGGCTACACCTTC
CASSHAAGGYTF
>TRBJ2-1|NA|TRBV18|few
TGTGCCAGCTCATCTAGCGAGGGGAATGAGCAGTTCTTC
CASSSSEGNEQFF
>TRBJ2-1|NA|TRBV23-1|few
TGCGCCAGCAGTCACAATACCACCTGGAAAAGGATCGATGAGCAGTTCTTC
CASSHNTTWKRIDEQFF
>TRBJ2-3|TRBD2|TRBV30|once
TGTGCCTGGAGTGTAATAGCGGGACGGACAGATACGCAGTATTTT
CAWSVIAGRTDTQYF
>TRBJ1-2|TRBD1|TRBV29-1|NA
TGCAGCGTCGGCCTCGACAGGGGCTATGGCTACACCTTC
CSVGLDRGYGYTF
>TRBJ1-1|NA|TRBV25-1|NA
TGTGCCAGCAGCAGTCAAGCAGGGAAAGGGAACACTGAAGCTTTCTTT
CASSSQAGKGNTEAFF
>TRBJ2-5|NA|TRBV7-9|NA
TGTGCCAGCAGCTTAATCAGGGTCCAAGAGACCCAGTACTTC
CASSLIRVQETQYF
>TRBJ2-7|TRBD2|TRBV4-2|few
TGTGCCAGCAGCCGCCCCACTAGCGGTGGCTACGAGCAGTACTTC
CASSRPTSGGYEQYF
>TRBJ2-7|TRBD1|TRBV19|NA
TGTGCCAGTAGTTTGGGGACAGGGAACTACGAGCAGTACTTC
CASSLGTGNYEQYF
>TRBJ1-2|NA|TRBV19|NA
TGTGCCATTTACAAGGGGCAGGGCGGTGGCTACACCTTC
CAIYKGQGGGYTF
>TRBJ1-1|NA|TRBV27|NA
TGTGCCAGCAGTCGAATCTACAGGGACCGTGAAGCTTTCTTT
CASSRIYRDREAFF
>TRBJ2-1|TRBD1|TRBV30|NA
TGTGCCTCCGCCACGGGACAGGGAAACAATGAGCAGTTCTTC
CASATGQGNNEQFF
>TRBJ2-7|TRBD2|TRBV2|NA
TGTGCCAGCAGCCAAGAGCGGGGGCCCCCCTACGAGCAGTACTTC
CASSQERGPPYEQYF
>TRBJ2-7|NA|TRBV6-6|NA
TGTGCCTCCTCCGTCAGCAACTACGAGCAGTACTTC
CASSVSNYEQYF
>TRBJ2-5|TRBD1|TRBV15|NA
TGTGCCACGGGACAGGGCGGGATCGCAGAGACCCAGTACTTC
CATGQGGIAETQYF
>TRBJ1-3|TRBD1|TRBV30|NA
TGTGCCTGGATCTACAGGGGAAAGGGAAACACCATATATTTT
CAWIYRGKGNTIYF
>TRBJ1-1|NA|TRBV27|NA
TGTGCCAGCAGTTTATATTGGGGTAAGAACACTGAAGCTTTCTTT
CASSLYWGKNTEAFF
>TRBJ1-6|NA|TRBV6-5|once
TGTGCCAGCAGTCGAACACAGGGTGCGAATTCACCCCTCCACTTT
CASSRTQGANSPLHF
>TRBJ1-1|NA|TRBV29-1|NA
TGCAGCTTTAACAGGGCGCACACTGAAGCTTTCTTT
CSFNRAHTEAFF
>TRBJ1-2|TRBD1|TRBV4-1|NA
TGCGCCAGCAGCCAAGAAGGGGCAGGGGGCATAACTACGCGGGGCTACACCTTC
CASSQEGAGGITTRGYTF
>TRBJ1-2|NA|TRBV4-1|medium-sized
TGCGCCAGCAGCCAAGAGACAGCGAACTATGGCTACACCTTC
CASSQETANYGYTF
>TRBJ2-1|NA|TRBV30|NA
TGTGCTCACAAAGTCAGGGGCCCCTACAATGAGCAGTTCTTC
CAHKVRGPYNEQFF
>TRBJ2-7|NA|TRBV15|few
TGTGCCACCAGCAGGGCCCTAAGGGACTACGAGCAGTACTTC
CATSRALRDYEQYF
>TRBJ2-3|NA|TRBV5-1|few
TGCGCCAGCAGCCTCAGGACGGGCACAGATACGCAGTATTTT
CASSLRTGTDTQYF
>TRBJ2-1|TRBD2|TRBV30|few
TGTGCCTGGAGTGAGCTAGCGGGGGATGAGCAGTTCTTC
CAWSELAGDEQFF
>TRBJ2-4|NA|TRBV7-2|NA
TGTGCCAGCAGCTTAGGCCCCAGGGGGGGGTTCAAAAACATTCAGTACTTC
CASSLGPRGGFKNIQYF
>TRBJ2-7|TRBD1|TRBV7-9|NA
TGTGCCAGCAGCCCCCGGACAGGGGAAACGTACTTC
CASSPRTGETYF
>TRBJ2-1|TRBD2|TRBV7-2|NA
TGTGCCAGCAGCCCTACTAGCGGGGGGCCCAATGAGCAGTTCTTC
CASSPTSGGPNEQFF
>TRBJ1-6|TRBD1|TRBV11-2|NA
TGTGCCAGCAGCTCGATACAGGGGATTCTGCCCCTCCACTTT
CASSSIQGILPLHF